Each of the 3 T cell receptor beta chains below was sequenced from the same sample in a study of blood T cells in healthy people across ages. Using a J-beta primer mix together with a sample-barcoded 5' primer, a second PCR was run for roughly 7 to 11 cycles. A single record per CDR3 protein comes from TCRdb applying MiXCR to the 5' RACE reads. The sample holds 1.5 million to 2 million distinct CDR3 sequences, roughly 30% seen once. Sequenced sample: blood. These receptors were obtained from a young woman in good health.

This chain links TRBV10-3 with TRBJ2-3; D is possibly TRBD1 (5 bases). V was clipped by 3 bases and J by 4 bases, with 11 bases between them. This CDR3 has 14 amino acids. Germline CDR1 and CDR2: ENHRY and SYGVKD. This CDR3 is CAISDRDRADTQYF. Written as DNA, the CDR3 is TGTGCCATCAGTGACAGGGATCGGGCAGATACGCAGTATTTT.

The table lists this clonotype with many counts. The V and J genes are TRBV7-9 and TRBJ1-2; D is possibly TRBD1 (6 bases). Trimming shortened V by 8 bases and J by 7 bases, and 20 bases separated the two germline ends. The CDR3 loop spans 14 amino acids. Germline values: CDR1 SEHNR, CDR2 FQNEAQ (reference sequence). CDR3 sequence (DNA): TGTGCCAGCCCCGATGGGCCGGGGGCTGCTGGCTACACCTTC. It specifies CASPDGPGAAGYTF.

This rearrangement joins TRBV20-1 to TRBJ2-3; 13 bases line up with TRBD2. The CDR3 contains 17 residues. V lost 1 base, J lost 3 bases, and 7 bases stayed unmatched. Per the germline V gene, CDR1 is DFQATT and CDR2 is SNEGSKA (reference sequence). The CDR3 region has the DNA TGCAGTGCTAGAGCCCCCGGGACTAGCGGGGCAACAGATACGCAGTATTTT. Translating gives CSARAPGTSGATDTQYF.